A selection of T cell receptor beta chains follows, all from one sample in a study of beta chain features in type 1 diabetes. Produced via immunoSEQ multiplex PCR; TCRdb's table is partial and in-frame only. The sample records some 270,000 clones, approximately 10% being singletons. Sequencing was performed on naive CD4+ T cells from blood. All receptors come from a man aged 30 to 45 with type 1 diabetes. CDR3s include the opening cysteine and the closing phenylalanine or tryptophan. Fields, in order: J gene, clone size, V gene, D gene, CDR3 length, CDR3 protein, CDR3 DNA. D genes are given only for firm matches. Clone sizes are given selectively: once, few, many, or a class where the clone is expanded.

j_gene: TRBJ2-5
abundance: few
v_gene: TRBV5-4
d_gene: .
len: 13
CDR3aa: CASSSTGQETQYF
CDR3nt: TGTGCCAGCAGCTCCACGGGCCAAGAGACCCAGTACTTC

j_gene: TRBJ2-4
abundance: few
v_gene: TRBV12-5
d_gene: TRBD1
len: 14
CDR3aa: CASGDPGQGDIQYF
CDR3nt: TGTGCTAGTGGAGATCCGGGACAGGGAGACATTCAGTACTTC

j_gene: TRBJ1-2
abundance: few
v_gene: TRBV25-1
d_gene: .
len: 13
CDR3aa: CASSRDYQHGYTF
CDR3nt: TGTGCCAGCAGTCGGGACTATCAGCATGGCTACACCTTC

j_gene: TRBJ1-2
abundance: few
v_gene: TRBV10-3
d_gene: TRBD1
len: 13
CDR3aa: CAIRGQGGYGYTF
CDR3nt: TGTGCCATCAGGGGACAGGGCGGCTATGGCTACACCTTC

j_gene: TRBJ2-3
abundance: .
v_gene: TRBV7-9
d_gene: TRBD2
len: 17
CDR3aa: CAGIGTSGLSSTDTQYF
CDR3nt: TGTGCCGGCATCGGGACTAGCGGGTTGTCTAGCACAGATACGCAGTATTTT

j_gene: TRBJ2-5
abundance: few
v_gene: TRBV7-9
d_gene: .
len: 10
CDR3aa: CASSPGPQYF
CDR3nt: TGTGCCAGCTCCCCAGGGCCCCAGTACTTC

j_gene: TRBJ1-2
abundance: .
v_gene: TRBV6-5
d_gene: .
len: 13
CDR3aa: CASSYGGDYGYTF
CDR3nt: TGTGCCAGCAGTTACGGCGGGGACTATGGCTACACCTTC

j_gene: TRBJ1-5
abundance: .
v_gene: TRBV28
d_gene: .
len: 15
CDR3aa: CASSAWGGGNQPQHF
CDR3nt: TGTGCCAGCAGTGCCTGGGGGGGCGGTAATCAGCCCCAGCATTTT

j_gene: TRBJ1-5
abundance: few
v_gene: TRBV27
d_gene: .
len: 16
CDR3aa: CASSLLVLGRIGPQHF
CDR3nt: TGTGCCAGCAGTTTATTGGTGTTGGGGCGGATCGGACCCCAGCATTTT

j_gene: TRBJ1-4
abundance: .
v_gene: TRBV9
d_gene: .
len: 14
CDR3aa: CASSPTGFREKLFF
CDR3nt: TGTGCCAGCAGCCCCACAGGGTTTCGGGAAAAACTGTTTTTT

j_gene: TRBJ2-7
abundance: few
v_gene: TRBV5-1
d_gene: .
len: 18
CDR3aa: CASSLRPPWGASSYEQYF
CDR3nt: TGCGCCAGCAGCCTACGCCCCCCCTGGGGAGCTAGCTCCTACGAGCAGTACTTC

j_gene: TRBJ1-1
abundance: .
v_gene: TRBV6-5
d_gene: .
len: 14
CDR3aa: CASSYSIANTEAFF
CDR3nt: TGTGCCAGCAGTTACTCGATAGCGAACACTGAAGCTTTCTTT

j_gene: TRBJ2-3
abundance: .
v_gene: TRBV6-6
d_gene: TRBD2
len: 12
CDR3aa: CASSPGTSDRYF
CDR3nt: TGTGCCAGCAGCCCCGGGACTAGCGACCGGTATTTT

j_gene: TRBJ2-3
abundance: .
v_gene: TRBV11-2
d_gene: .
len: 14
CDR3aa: CADSPGRYADTQYF
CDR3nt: TGTGCCGATTCACCAGGCAGATACGCAGATACGCAGTATTTT